What follows is one T cell receptor beta chain and its context. The antigen is undetermined. Germline-derived CDR1 and CDR2 are MNHNY and SVGAGI (reference sequence). The CDR3 runs 13 residues. V shed 9 bases and J shed 3 bases, with 14 bases lying between them. TCRdb's copy holds only in-frame clones and misses some; the assay was immunoSEQ multiplex PCR. The sample holds 75,000 to 90,000 clones; approximately 85% are singletons and the top ten take over 10%. The data are from a study of T cell responses to AZD1222 COVID-19 vaccine. Study-wide results and limits: Nearly half of spike-specific TCRs reportedly target unmutated variant regions. Only six or seven AZD1222 recipients tested seropositive at baseline.

The receptor was derived from an adult who received the AZD1222 COVID-19 vaccine. The sequenced sample was peripheral blood, obtained 28 days after the second AZD1222 dose. The genes are TRBV6-6 and TRBJ1-2; D is uncertain. The CDR3 sequence is CASLIQMHYGYTF. In DNA, the CDR3 is TGTGCCAGTCTAATCCAGATGCACTATGGCTACACCTTC.